The source of this TCR beta chain is a study of cytomegalovirus exposure and HLA in healthy donors. Overall study findings and caveats: 150 to 200 TCR beta chains were listed as cytomegalovirus-associated.

The study ran its PCR with 60 Vbeta and 13 Jbeta primers. Some clones are missing from TCRdb's copy, which holds only in-frame ones; the method was immunoSEQ multiplex PCR. The table records roughly 180,000 clones, roughly 78% of them present only once. The V gene end was trimmed by 7 bases and the J gene end by 7 bases; junction bases not matched to a gene: 6. Germline V gives CDR1 MNHNS, CDR2 SASEGT. The CDR3 loop spans 13 amino acids. Comment on this clone: What it binds is unknown.

The sequence came from a woman aged 25-40 years in good health and CMV-seronegative. Sample: PBMCs. This chain uses TRBV6-1 with TRBJ1-5; 8 bases are a match to TRBD1. This chain's CDR3 is CASTQGAEQPQHF. CDR3 bases: TGTGCCAGCACGCAGGGGGCCGAGCAGCCCCAGCATTTT.